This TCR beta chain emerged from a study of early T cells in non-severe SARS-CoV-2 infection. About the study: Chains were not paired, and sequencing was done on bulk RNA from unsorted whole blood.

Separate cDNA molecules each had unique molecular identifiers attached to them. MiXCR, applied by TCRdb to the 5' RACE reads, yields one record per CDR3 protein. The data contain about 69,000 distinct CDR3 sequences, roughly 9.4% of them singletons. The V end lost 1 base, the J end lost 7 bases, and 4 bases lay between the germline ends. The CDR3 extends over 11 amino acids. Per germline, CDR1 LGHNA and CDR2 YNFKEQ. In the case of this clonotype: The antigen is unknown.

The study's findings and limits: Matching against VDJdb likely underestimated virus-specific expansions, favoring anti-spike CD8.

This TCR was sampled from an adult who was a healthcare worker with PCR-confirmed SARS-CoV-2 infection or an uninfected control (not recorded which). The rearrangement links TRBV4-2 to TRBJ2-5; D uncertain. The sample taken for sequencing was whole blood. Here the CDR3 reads CASSQGGTQYF. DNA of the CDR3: TGTGCCAGCAGCCAAGGGGGGACCCAGTACTTC.